This entry lists 17 T cell receptor beta chains sequenced from one sample in a study of cytomegalovirus exposure and HLA in healthy donors. With 60 Vbeta and 13 Jbeta primers, the PCR was carried out. TCRdb keeps only in-frame clones here, not all; method: immunoSEQ multiplex PCR. This table holds about 150,000 clones, approximately 80% found once. The source material was PBMCs. The receptors originated from a boy between 2 and 10 years old in good health and CMV-seronegative.

J is TRBJ2-2 and V is TRBV5-1, with D maybe TRBD2 (6 bases). Trimming took 4 bases from V and 6 from J, leaving 10 bases between them. The CDR3 is 13 residues long. Germline CDR1 reads SGHRS; CDR2 reads YFSETQ. The CDR3 DNA reads TGCGCCAGCAGCCAGGGAGGCGCCGGGGAGCTGTTTTTT. This gives the protein CASSQGGAGELFF.

V is TRBV6-5 and J is TRBJ2-1; 12 bases are a match to TRBD2. Germline CDR1 MNHEY, CDR2 SVGAGI. V gave up 4 bases and J gave up 5 bases; unmatched junction bases: 6. This CDR3 is 16 amino acids long. For the CDR3, the DNA is TGTGCCAGCAGTTGGATCCGGACTAGCGGGAACAATGAGCAGTTCTTC. Protein sequence: CASSWIRTSGNNEQFF.

The V gene is TRBV27, the J gene TRBJ2-1; D perhaps matches TRBD2 (5 bases). Trimming removed 1 base at V and 12 bases at J, with 10 bases between. The CDR3 has 12 residues. The germline V gene encodes CDR1 MNHEY and CDR2 SMNVEV (reference sequence). CDR3 sequence reads: CASSLLGRGQFF. For the CDR3, the DNA is TGTGCCAGCAGTTTATTAGGACGGGGGCAGTTCTTC.

This clone was seen only a few times. The V gene is TRBV4-3, the J gene TRBJ1-2; 8 nucleotides line up with TRBD1. J lost 4 bases, V lost 1 base, and 8 bases had no gene match. This CDR3 contains 16 residues. The germline V gene encodes CDR1 LGHNA and CDR2 YSLEER. In DNA, the CDR3 is TGCGCCAGCAGCCAAGTGAGTACAGGGGGAAGCTATGGCTACACCTTC. It specifies CASSQVSTGGSYGYTF.

The V gene is TRBV5-6, the J gene TRBJ1-1; the D is unclear. V lost 4 bases to trimming and J lost 2 bases, with 15 bases between them. The CDR3 contains 15 residues. Germline CDR1 SGHDT, CDR2 YYEEEE. Written as DNA, the CDR3 is TGTGCCAGCAGCCTAAGACATTTAGGAAACACTGAAGCTTTCTTT. This translates into CASSLRHLGNTEAFF.

Comment on this clone: The junction does not match germline at one end; this may be a read error. V gene TRBV7-6 combines with J gene TRBJ1-2; the match to TRBD1 covers 7 bases. CDR1 is SGHVS and CDR2 is FNYEAQ in the germline V gene. The CDR3 is made up of 15 amino acids. CDR3 sequence reads: CASSLLTGSDYGYIF. The DNA of the CDR3 is TGTGCCAGCAGCCTACTGACAGGGTCTGACTATGGCTACATCTTC.

V is TRBV27 and J is TRBJ1-5, with D unclear. Trimming pared 1 base from V and 2 bases from J, leaving 9 bases between. The CDR3 has 15 amino acids. From germline, CDR1 is MNHEY and CDR2 SMNVEV (reference sequence). The CDR3 sequence: CASSLYSSRNQPQHF. CDR3 bases: TGTGCCAGCAGTTTATACAGCTCCCGCAATCAGCCCCAGCATTTT.

This chain links TRBV5-6 with TRBJ2-5, with D perhaps matching TRBD2 (6 bases). Trimming cost V 4 bases and J 1 base, with 14 bases left between them. CDR1 is SGHDT, CDR2 YYEEEE, per germline. The CDR3 is made up of 15 amino acids. CDR3 bases: TGTGCCAGCAGCGCAGGACTATCTCTCCAAGAGACCCAGTACTTC. It specifies CASSAGLSLQETQYF.

This clone was seen just once. This chain links TRBV6-1 with TRBJ2-3; TRBD2 is a possible D gene (5 bases). Trimming stripped 0 bases from V and 11 bases from J, with 12 bases between. This CDR3 comprises 13 residues. Germline CDR1 MNHNS, CDR2 SASEGT. CDR3 nucleotide sequence: TGTGCCAGCAGTGAAGCCCCGGACTCCTGGCAGTATTTT. Encoded protein: CASSEAPDSWQYF.

This sequence joins TRBV6-5 and TRBJ2-6; possibly TRBD1 for D (6 bases). V lost 1 base and J 4 bases, leaving 11 bases between the germline ends. Germline CDR1 reads MNHEY; CDR2 reads SVGAGI. There are 16 residues in the CDR3. The CDR3 DNA reads TGTGCCAGCAGTTACTTGACAGGCTCAGGGGCCAACGTCCTGACTTTC. It specifies CASSYLTGSGANVLTF.

The rearrangement joins TRBV9 to TRBJ1-1; 8 positions agree with TRBD1. There are 15 residues in the CDR3. J was trimmed by 6 bases and V by 4 bases; bases with no gene match: 11. The V gene's germline CDR1 is SGDLS and CDR2 YYNGEE. The CDR3 loop is CASSNSHRQGSEAFF. In DNA, the CDR3 is TGTGCCAGCAGCAACTCCCACCGACAGGGGTCTGAAGCTTTCTTT.

The chain has TRBV10-3 and TRBJ2-3; D ambiguous. Between the trimmed V and J ends, which lost 1 base and 2 bases, there was a span of 16 bases. CDR3 length: 17 residues. Germline lookup yields CDR1 ENHRY and CDR2 SYGVKD. The CDR3 reads CAISELEETVNTDTQYF. Here the CDR3 DNA reads TGTGCCATCAGTGAGTTAGAGGAAACCGTAAACACAGATACGCAGTATTTT.

The chain joins TRBV15 to TRBJ2-2, with D possibly being TRBD1 (5 bases). The CDR3 length is 15 residues. V shed 0 bases and J shed 5 bases, with 10 bases lying between them. Germline CDR1 and CDR2: LNHNV and YYDKDF (reference sequence). The CDR3, as DNA: TGTGCCACCAGCAGAGAGACAGCCGTGACCGGGGAGCTGTTTTTT. Residues: CATSRETAVTGELFF.

The chain is built from TRBV4-3 and TRBJ1-2; D unresolved. This CDR3 is built from 13 residues. Looked up from germline, CDR1 is LGHNA and CDR2 is YSLEER. The germline V and J ends were trimmed by 0 bases and 5 bases, with 7 bases remaining between them. Written as DNA, the CDR3 is TGCGCCAGCAGCCAAGAGCCGGGATATGGCTACACCTTC. Protein: CASSQEPGYGYTF.

V gene TRBV4-3 combines with J gene TRBJ2-3; 8 nucleotides line up with TRBD1. This CDR3 is 16 amino acids long. The V gene's germline CDR1 is LGHNA and CDR2 YSLEER. The V gene end was trimmed by 1 base and the J gene end by 6 bases; junction bases not matched to a gene: 9. The CDR3 nucleotides are TGCGCCAGCAGCCAAGCACTACAGGGGGTGGGGGATACGCAGTATTTT. Amino acids: CASSQALQGVGDTQYF.

J is TRBJ1-1 and V is TRBV30; no reliable D call. The CDR3 extends over 15 amino acids. Trimming removed 5 bases from V and 2 bases from J, with 18 bases in between. CDR1 and CDR2 from the germline V gene are GTSNPN and SVGIG (reference sequence). The CDR3 DNA follows: TGTGCCTGGGGATGGGGTGGAGGGTTAAACACTGAAGCTTTCTTT. As protein: CAWGWGGGLNTEAFF.

This clone was seen just once. The chain uses TRBV4-1 and TRBJ2-1; D perhaps matches TRBD2 (6 bases). The V end lost 0 bases, the J end lost 12 bases, and 24 bases lay between the germline ends. There are 17 residues in the CDR3. Germline V CDR1 and CDR2: MGHRA, YSYEKL. Here the CDR3 reads CASSQDHGLAPFRGQFF. Written as DNA, the CDR3 is TGCGCCAGCAGCCAAGATCACGGCCTAGCGCCCTTTCGAGGGCAGTTCTTC.